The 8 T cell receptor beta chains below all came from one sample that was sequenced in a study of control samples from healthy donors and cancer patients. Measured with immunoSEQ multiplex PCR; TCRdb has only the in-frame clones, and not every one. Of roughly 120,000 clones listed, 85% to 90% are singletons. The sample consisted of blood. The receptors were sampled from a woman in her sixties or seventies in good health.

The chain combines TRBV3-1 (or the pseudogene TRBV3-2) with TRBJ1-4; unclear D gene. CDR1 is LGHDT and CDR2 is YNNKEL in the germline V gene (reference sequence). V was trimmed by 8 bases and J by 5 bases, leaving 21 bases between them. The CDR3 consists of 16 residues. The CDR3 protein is CASFPEQIQLNEKLFF. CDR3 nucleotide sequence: TGTGCCAGCTTTCCGGAACAGATTCAACTAAATGAAAAACTGTTTTTT.

The CDR3 reads CAISSTGGEGQYF. The CDR3 nucleotides read TGTGCCATCAGTTCGACAGGGGGCGAAGGGCAGTACTTC. The V gene is TRBV10-3, the J gene TRBJ2-7, with 10 bases fitting TRBD1. The CDR3 has 13 amino acids. With V trimmed by 5 bases and J by 9 bases, 7 bases remained unmatched. Germline V gives CDR1 ENHRY, CDR2 SYGVKD.

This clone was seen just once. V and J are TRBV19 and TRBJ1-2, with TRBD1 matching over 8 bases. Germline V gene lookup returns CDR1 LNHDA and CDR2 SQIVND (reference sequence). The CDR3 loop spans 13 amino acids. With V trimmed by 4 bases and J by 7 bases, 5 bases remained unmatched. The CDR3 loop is CASSKDRVSGYTF. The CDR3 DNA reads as TGTGCCAGTAGTAAGGACAGGGTGAGTGGCTACACCTTC.

CDR3 nucleotides: TGTGCCAGCAGTTACTCGGTAGCGGGGGACTACGAGCAGTACTTC. It codes for CASSYSVAGDYEQYF. V and J are TRBV6-2 or TRBV6-3 and TRBJ2-7; 9 bases are a match to TRBD2. Per the germline V gene, CDR1 is MNHEY and CDR2 is SVGEGT. Unmatched junction bases numbered 3, after V lost 0 bases and J lost 3 bases. This CDR3 comprises 15 residues.

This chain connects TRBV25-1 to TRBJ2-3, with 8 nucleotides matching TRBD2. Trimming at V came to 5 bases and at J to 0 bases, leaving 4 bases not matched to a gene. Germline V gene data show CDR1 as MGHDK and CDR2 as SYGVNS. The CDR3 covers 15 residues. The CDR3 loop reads CASSPVAGSTDTQYF. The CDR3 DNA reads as TGTGCCAGCAGTCCCGTAGCGGGGAGCACAGATACGCAGTATTTT.

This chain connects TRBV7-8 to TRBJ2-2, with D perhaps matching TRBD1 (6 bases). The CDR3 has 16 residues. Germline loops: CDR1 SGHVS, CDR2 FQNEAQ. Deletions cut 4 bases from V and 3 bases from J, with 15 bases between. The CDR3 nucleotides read TGTGCCAGCAGCTCCCGGGACACGATCTACACCGGGGAGCTGTTTTTT. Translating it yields CASSSRDTIYTGELFF.

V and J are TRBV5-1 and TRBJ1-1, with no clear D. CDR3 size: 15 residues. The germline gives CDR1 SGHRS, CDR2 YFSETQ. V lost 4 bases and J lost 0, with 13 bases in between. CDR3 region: CASSPVTGMNTEAFF. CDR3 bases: TGCGCCAGCAGCCCCGTGACGGGCATGAACACTGAAGCTTTCTTT.

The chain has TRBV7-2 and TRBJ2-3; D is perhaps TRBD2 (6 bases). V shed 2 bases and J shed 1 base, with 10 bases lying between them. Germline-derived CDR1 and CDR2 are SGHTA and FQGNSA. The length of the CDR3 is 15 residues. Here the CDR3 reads CASSLRGGGTDTQYF. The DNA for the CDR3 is TGTGCCAGCAGCTTACGGGGCGGGGGCACAGATACGCAGTATTTT.